Detailed here is one TCR beta chain. What it recognizes is unknown. The use of a sample-barcoded 5' primer and a J-beta primer mix characterized a second PCR of 7 to 11 cycles. Per sample, CDR3-containing paired-end reads numbered at least 2.5 million. TCRdb passed the 5' RACE reads through MiXCR, listing each CDR3 protein once. Seen here are about 680,000 distinct CDR3 sequences, around 48% observed once, and the top ten hold roughly a third. The data originate from a study of blood T cells in healthy people across ages. Findings and limits, study-wide: Researchers report that TCR beta diversity correlated strongly with naive T cell percentage. Nothing was known about donor CMV status, and this possibly confounded expanded clonotype changes.

Each sample gave at least 7 million isolated PBMCs. The V segment lost 6 bases and the J segment 3 bases; nucleotides outside the gene matches: 13. This CDR3 spans 16 amino acids. Germline CDR1 and CDR2: DFQATT and SNEGSKA (reference sequence). Material: blood. The genes are TRBV20-1 and TRBJ2-5, with 10 nucleotides matching TRBD1. The receptor was derived from a woman aged 55-69 years in good health. The CDR3 bases are TGCAGTGCGCAGACAGGGGGCCACTTAGGAGAAGAGACCCAGTACTTC. This translates into CSAQTGGHLGEETQYF.